The rows below give T cell receptor beta chains drawn from one sample of a study of PD-1 blockade in mismatch repair-deficient tumors. The method was immunoSEQ multiplex PCR; TCRdb's version includes in-frame clones alone and lacks a portion of them. The sample lists some 130,000 clones; about 90% were seen once. Sequenced here: peripheral blood, sampled approximately 69 weeks after starting pembrolizumab. The receptor source for this set is an adult with mismatch repair-deficient cancer. Both conserved end residues are part of each CDR3. The D gene is left open where the match is weak. Clone size, where shown, is once, few, many, or a class for clones that have expanded.

NA,TRBJ2-7,TRBD2,TRBV29-1,CSGTGTSGSYEQYF,TGCAGCGGAACCGGGACTAGCGGATCCTACGAGCAGTACTTC
NA,TRBJ1-1,NA,TRBV5-1,CASSLGGTESTENTEAFF,TGCGCCAGCAGCTTGGGTGGGACGGAGTCGACCGAAAACACTGAAGCTTTCTTT
NA,TRBJ2-7,NA,TRBV10-3,CAISEDRKGEQYF,TGTGCCATCAGTGAAGACAGAAAAGGCGAGCAGTACTTC
NA,TRBJ1-5,NA,TRBV7-9,CASSYGAVDNQPQHF,TGTGCCAGCAGCTACGGGGCGGTAGACAATCAGCCCCAGCATTTT
NA,TRBJ2-7,NA,TRBV28,CASSTYYEQYF,TGTGCCAGCTCTACCTACTACGAGCAGTACTTC
NA,TRBJ2-7,TRBD2,TRBV18,CASSPGRASYEQYF,TGTGCCAGCTCCCCTGGGAGGGCCTCCTACGAGCAGTACTTC
NA,TRBJ2-7,NA,TRBV27,CASSFGGTSYEQYF,TGTGCCAGCAGTTTCGGCGGGACCTCCTACGAGCAGTACTTC
NA,TRBJ2-1,NA,TRBV9,CASTRRDRDGNEQFF,TGTGCCAGCACGCGAAGAGACCGGGACGGAAATGAGCAGTTCTTC
NA,TRBJ2-5,TRBD1,TRBV12-5,CASGFHGQGRREYF,TGTGCTAGTGGTTTTCATGGACAGGGCCGGAGAGAGTACTTC
once,TRBJ1-2,TRBD1,TRBV7-6,CASSPTLQGGGYTF,TGTGCCAGCAGCCCAACCCTACAGGGGGGGGGCTACACCTTC
NA,TRBJ2-2,NA,TRBV6-4,CASRPQGTGELFF,TGTGCCAGCAGACCACAGGGCACCGGGGAGCTGTTTTTT
NA,TRBJ2-4,TRBD1,TRBV19,CASSMGTGYNIQYF,TGTGCCAGTAGTATGGGGACAGGGTACAACATTCAGTACTTC
NA,TRBJ2-5,TRBD1,TRBV11-2,CASRQGEETQYF,TGTGCCAGTCGACAGGGGGAAGAGACCCAGTACTTC
NA,TRBJ2-7,TRBD2,TRBV5-6,CASSSWRSPTSGVYEQYF,TGTGCCAGCAGCTCCTGGCGGTCCCCGACTAGCGGGGTGTACGAGCAGTACTTC
NA,TRBJ2-7,NA,TRBV21-1,CASSKASPRAIHEQYF,TGTGCCAGCAGCAAAGCGAGCCCCAGGGCCATCCACGAGCAGTACTTC
NA,TRBJ2-1,NA,TRBV30,CAWSHGNNEQFF,TGTGCCTGGAGTCACGGGAACAATGAGCAGTTCTTC